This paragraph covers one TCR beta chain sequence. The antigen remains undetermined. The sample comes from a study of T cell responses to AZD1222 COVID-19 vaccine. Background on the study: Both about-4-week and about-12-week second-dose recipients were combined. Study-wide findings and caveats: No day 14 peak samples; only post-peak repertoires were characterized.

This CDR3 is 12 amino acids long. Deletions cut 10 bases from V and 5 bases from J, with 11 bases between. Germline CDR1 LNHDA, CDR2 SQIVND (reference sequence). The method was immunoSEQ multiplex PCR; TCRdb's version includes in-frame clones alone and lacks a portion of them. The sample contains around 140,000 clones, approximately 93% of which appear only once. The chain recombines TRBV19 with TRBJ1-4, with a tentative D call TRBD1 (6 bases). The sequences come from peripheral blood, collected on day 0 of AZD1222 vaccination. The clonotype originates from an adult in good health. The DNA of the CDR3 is TGTGCCACGACAGGTCGGAATGAAAAACTGTTTTTT. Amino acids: CATTGRNEKLFF.